The 19 T cell receptor beta chains below come from one sample, sequenced in a study of shared clonotypes between healthy human individuals. Some clones are missing from TCRdb's copy, which holds only in-frame ones; the method was immunoSEQ multiplex PCR. The sample records roughly 2,500,000 clones, 90% to 95% being singletons. The sample was naive CD4+ T cells from PBMCs. Subset of the sample: CD45RA+ positively selected. The receptors here all came from a man younger than 30 in good health. Some clones in this sample may be carry-over from other donors' samples.

The genes are TRBV6-1 and TRBJ2-2; no reliable D call. The germline V and J ends were trimmed by 6 bases and 0 bases, with 11 bases remaining between them. The germline gives CDR1 MNHNS, CDR2 SASEGT. The CDR3 sequence is 15 residues long. The CDR3 DNA sequence: TGTGCCAGCAGGGTTATCAGACCGAACACCGGGGAGCTGTTTTTT. Translation: CASRVIRPNTGELFF.

The chain uses TRBV5-4 and TRBJ2-7, with a possible D match to TRBD1 (6 bases). Germline V lookup: CDR1 SGHNT, CDR2 YYREEE (reference sequence). CDR3 length: 13 residues. The V end lost 1 base, the J end lost 3 bases, and 8 bases lay between the germline ends. The CDR3 sequence: CASSLRQDYEQYF. The CDR3 DNA reads TGTGCCAGCAGCTTGAGACAGGACTACGAGCAGTACTTC.

Concerning this clone itself: Other DNA sequences from this sample encode an identical CDR3 as well. The chain employs TRBV28 and TRBJ1-1, with D perhaps matching TRBD1 (6 bases). CDR1 is MDHEN and CDR2 is SYDVKM in the germline V gene. Trimming stripped 5 bases from V and 8 bases from J, with 12 bases between. The CDR3 consists of 12 residues. For the CDR3, the DNA is TGTGCCAGCAGTCGCACGACAGGAGAAGCTTTCTTT. Its translation is CASSRTTGEAFF.

The chain carries TRBV28 and TRBJ2-5, with 7 bases aligning to TRBD2. Germline V gives CDR1 MDHEN, CDR2 SYDVKM. The CDR3 consists of 15 residues. Losses at the gene ends were 7 bases for V and 4 bases for J; bases not matched to a gene: 12. The CDR3 loop reads CASNFKAGARETQYF. CDR3 sequence (DNA): TGTGCCAGCAATTTTAAGGCGGGAGCGCGAGAGACCCAGTACTTC.

The genes are TRBV7-9 and TRBJ1-1; 8 positions agree with TRBD1. CDR1 SEHNR and CDR2 FQNEAQ come from the germline V gene (reference sequence). J gave up 5 bases and V 6 bases, and 8 bases lay outside the gene matches. The CDR3 extends over 14 amino acids. The CDR3 here is CASRFTGTGTEAFF. The CDR3 coding sequence is TGTGCCAGCAGATTTACCGGGACAGGTACTGAAGCTTTCTTT.

The CDR3 DNA follows: TGTGCCATCAGTGAGTGGGGGACAGGACTCACAGATACGCAGTATTTT. This encodes CAISEWGTGLTDTQYF. This chain links TRBV10-3 with TRBJ2-3; TRBD1 matches 8 bases. The germline V gene has CDR1 ENHRY and CDR2 SYGVKD. CDR3 size: 16 residues. V lost 1 base, J lost 2 bases, and 5 bases stayed unmatched.

The chain joins TRBV5-1 to TRBJ2-5; tentative D call: TRBD2 (5 bases). Between the trimmed V and J ends, which lost 1 base and 1 base, there was a span of 11 bases. CDR1 SGHRS and CDR2 YFSETQ come from the germline V gene. The CDR3 is made up of 15 amino acids. The CDR3 DNA is TGCGCCAGCAGCTTGTTGGCGGGTAGCCAAGAGACCCAGTACTTC. Its translation: CASSLLAGSQETQYF.

This chain connects TRBV5-1 to TRBJ2-1; 9 positions match TRBD2. The CDR3 is 14 amino acids. The junction had 10 bases not matched to a gene; V was cut back by 0 bases and J by 15 bases. Germline V gene lookup returns CDR1 SGHRS and CDR2 YFSETQ. The DNA of the CDR3 is TGCGCCAGCAGCTTGGGGATAGCGGGAGAATCGGGGTTCTTC. Protein sequence: CASSLGIAGESGFF.

V and J are TRBV4-1 and TRBJ2-5; no reliable D call. The germline V and J ends were trimmed by 4 bases and 5 bases, with 11 bases remaining between them. The CDR3 is 13 amino acids. Germline V gives CDR1 MGHRA, CDR2 YSYEKL. DNA of the CDR3: TGCGCCAGCAGCCGAATGTTCGGGGAGACCCAGTACTTC. It is translated as CASSRMFGETQYF.

The chain recombines TRBV5-1 with TRBJ1-2; 7 positions agree with TRBD1. The germline V gene encodes CDR1 SGHRS and CDR2 YFSETQ. V shed 4 bases, J shed 5 bases, and the junction held 8 bases outside the gene matches. There are 14 residues in the CDR3. CDR3 sequence reads: CASSSETGQYGYTF. The DNA of the CDR3 is TGCGCCAGCAGCAGTGAGACAGGGCAATATGGCTACACCTTC.

As for this clone: Other DNA sequences in the sample encode the same CDR3. The chain combines TRBV5-4 with TRBJ2-7; D is ambiguous. Germline V gene sequence: CDR1 SGHNT, CDR2 YYREEE (reference sequence). V shed 0 bases and J shed 0 bases, with 7 bases lying between them. The CDR3 contains 14 residues. CDR3 protein: CASSLGALSYEQYF. The CDR3 DNA follows: TGTGCCAGCAGCTTGGGGGCCCTCTCCTACGAGCAGTACTTC.

CDR3 amino acids: CASSPHGGAQETQYF. For the CDR3, the DNA is TGTGCCAGCTCACCTCATGGGGGGGCCCAAGAGACCCAGTACTTC. The chain uses TRBV18 and TRBJ2-5, with D possibly matching TRBD2 (7 bases). CDR3 size: 15 residues. Germline CDR1 reads KGHSH; CDR2 reads LQKENI. Trimming stripped 3 bases from V and 1 base from J, with 12 bases between. The variable domain in full, completed from reference TRBV18 and TRBJ2-5, reads NAGVMQNPRHLVRRRGQEARLRCSPMKGHSHVYWYRQLPEEGLKFMVYLQKENIIDESGMPKERFSAEFPKEGPSILRIQQVVRGDSAAYFCASSPHGGAQETQYFGPGTRLLVL.

The rearrangement uses TRBV21-1 and TRBJ2-2; the table's D call, TRBD1, has no DNA check behind it. TRBV21-1 is deemed a pseudogene. The CDR3 contains 17 residues. In DNA, the CDR3 is TGTGCCAGCAGCAGGCCAGACAGGGGGATCAACACCGGGGAGCTGTTTTTT. Translated, it gives CASSRPDRGINTGELFF.

The chain is built from TRBV6-6 and TRBJ1-1, with D maybe TRBD1 (6 bases). The V end was cut by 0 bases, the J end by 5 bases, with 13 bases between. Germline V CDR1 and CDR2: MNHNY, SVGAGI (reference sequence). This CDR3 has 15 amino acids. The CDR3 loop is CASSYSAGVWTEAFF. The CDR3 nucleotides read TGTGCCAGCAGTTACTCTGCAGGGGTTTGGACTGAAGCTTTCTTT.

The chain carries TRBV5-1 and TRBJ1-4; the D is unclear. Germline V CDR1 and CDR2: SGHRS, YFSETQ. Trimming removed 1 base at V and 5 bases at J, with 3 bases between. The CDR3 consists of 12 residues. CDR3 nucleotide sequence: TGCGCCAGCAGCTTGCCGAATGAAAAACTGTTTTTT. Translated: CASSLPNEKLFF.

Turning to this clone: Germline is not matched at one junction end, which may reflect a read error. This chain connects TRBV28 to TRBJ2-7; D possibly corresponds to TRBD1 (5 bases). This CDR3 spans 13 amino acids. In germline, CDR1 is MDHEN, CDR2 SYDVKM. The CDR3 DNA reads TGTGCCAGCAGTACAGCAGATCGACAGCTAACCCGGTTC. This codes for CASSTADRQLTRF.

The chain has TRBV29-1 and TRBJ2-1; 11 bases map to TRBD2. Germline trimming cut 1 base from V and 8 bases from J; bases unmatched to any gene: 16. The CDR3 runs 18 residues. Germline CDR1 is SQVTM and CDR2 is ANQGSEA. The CDR3 nucleotides read TGCAGCGTTGAAGGAATGATAGCGGGAGGGCCCTCGACGGATGAGCAGTTCTTC. Translating it yields CSVEGMIAGGPSTDEQFF.

This chain links TRBV7-9 with TRBJ2-3, with D tentatively TRBD2 (5 bases). This CDR3 spans 15 amino acids. CDR1 is SEHNR and CDR2 is FQNEAQ in the germline V gene (reference sequence). The V end lost 0 bases, the J end lost 6 bases, and 13 bases lay between the germline ends. Here the CDR3 DNA reads TGTGCCAGCAGCTTAGCGGGAGCCCGCGGGGATACGCAGTATTTT. This encodes CASSLAGARGDTQYF.

This clone occurred once. The chain has TRBV25-1 and TRBJ2-3, with D hard to call. The germline V and J ends were trimmed by 2 bases and 5 bases, with 17 bases remaining between them. Germline lookup yields CDR1 MGHDK and CDR2 SYGVNS. The CDR3 is made up of 16 amino acids. CDR3 in amino acids: CASSENRAPAEDTQYF. The DNA of the CDR3 is TGTGCCAGCAGTGAAAATAGGGCTCCTGCGGAAGATACGCAGTATTTT.